One sample yielded the 26 T cell receptor beta chains listed below, sequenced in a study of OX40 agonist ivuxolimab in advanced cancers. The repertoire was sequenced with immunoSEQ multiplex PCR; TCRdb's copy has only in-frame clones and lacks some. Among some 21,000 clones listed, about 89% were seen once. The material sequenced was CD4+ or CD8+ T cells sorted from blood, taken in a trial of the OX40 agonist ivuxolimab. The receptors were gathered from an adult with an advanced solid tumor such as melanoma, head and neck, liver or kidney cancer.

The chain couples TRBV4-3 to TRBJ2-1; TRBD2 aligns across 9 bases. The CDR3 is 15 amino acids. From germline, CDR1 is LGHNA and CDR2 YSLEER. V dropped 8 bases and J dropped 4; count of bases not matched to a gene: 9. The CDR3 coding sequence is TGCGCCAGCGGGAGGGGGACTAGCAGATACAATGAGCAGTTCTTC. Translating it yields CASGRGTSRYNEQFF.

This sequence joins TRBV7-2 and TRBJ2-3; 10 bases align to TRBD1. The junction had 6 bases not matched to a gene; V was cut back by 1 base and J by 5 bases. The CDR3 is 16 residues long. Germline V gene data show CDR1 as SGHTA and CDR2 as FQGNSA. In nucleotides, the CDR3 is TGTGCCAGCAGCTTAGGACAGGGGGCGCAGGGAGATACGCAGTATTTT. It yields the protein CASSLGQGAQGDTQYF.

The chain carries TRBV19 and TRBJ2-7; a possible D gene is TRBD1 (5 bases). CDR1 and CDR2 (germline): LNHDA, SQIVND (reference sequence). The V gene lost 10 bases and the J gene lost 3 bases, with 10 bases spanning the gap. CDR3 length equals 11 residues. The CDR3 sequence is CATVQGYEQYF. In DNA, the CDR3 is TGTGCCACTGTTCAGGGCTACGAGCAGTACTTC.

The V gene is TRBV30, the J gene TRBJ1-2; D may be TRBD1 (6 bases). This CDR3 spans 14 amino acids. V was shortened by 1 base and J by 4 bases, with 13 bases between the two germline ends. CDR1 is GTSNPN, CDR2 SVGIG, per germline (reference sequence). CDR3 sequence (DNA): TGTGCCTGGAGTGGAGGACAGTGGGGCTATGGCTACACCTTC. This sequence encodes CAWSGGQWGYGYTF.

The gene calls are TRBV11-2 and TRBJ2-7; D unclear. The CDR3 contains 13 residues. The germline V and J ends were trimmed by 1 base and 3 bases, with 7 bases remaining between them. Germline V CDR1 and CDR2: SGHAT, FQNNGV. The CDR3 protein is CASSLGLDYEQYF. The CDR3 region has the DNA TGTGCCAGCAGCTTAGGCCTAGACTACGAGCAGTACTTC.

The chain carries TRBV6-5 and TRBJ1-1; 10 nucleotides match TRBD1. Germline CDR1 reads MNHEY; CDR2 reads SVGAGI. Trimming removed 3 bases from V and 7 bases from J; junction bases left unmatched: 5. CDR3 size: 14 residues. The CDR3 here is CASSYGQGVFEAFF. The CDR3 DNA follows: TGTGCCAGCAGTTATGGACAGGGGGTTTTTGAAGCTTTCTTT.

The rearrangement joins TRBV14 to TRBJ1-6; 8 positions match TRBD1. Germline values: CDR1 SGHDN, CDR2 FVKESK. V was clipped by 5 bases and J by 10 bases; unmatched bases: 13. The CDR3 contains 16 residues. The CDR3 reads CASSGWTGPEWSPLHF. For the CDR3, the DNA is TGTGCCAGCAGCGGATGGACAGGGCCTGAGTGGTCACCCCTCCACTTT.

The chain is built from TRBV28 and TRBJ1-1, with D tentatively TRBD1 (5 bases). CDR3 length: 15 residues. CDR1 and CDR2 (germline): MDHEN, SYDVKM. V was clipped by 4 bases and J by 3 bases, with 15 bases between them. Written as DNA, the CDR3 is TGTGCCAGCAGTTCCAGGACCGGGGGGTACACTGAAGCTTTCTTT. It encodes CASSSRTGGYTEAFF.

This chain connects TRBV27 to TRBJ2-2, with D perhaps matching TRBD2 (5 bases). There are 12 residues in the CDR3. Germline CDR1 reads MNHEY; CDR2 reads SMNVEV (reference sequence). V was trimmed by 2 bases and J by 9 bases, leaving 7 bases between them. The CDR3 coding sequence is TGTGCCAGCAGTTTAGCCGGGAGGGAGCTGTTTTTT. Its translation is CASSLAGRELFF.

The chain employs TRBV27 and TRBJ2-2; 8 positions match TRBD1. The CDR3 totals 13 residues. V lost 3 bases and J lost 6; bases outside the gene matches: 0. CDR1 and CDR2 (germline): MNHEY, SMNVEV (reference sequence). DNA of the CDR3: TGTGCCAGCAGTTTGACAGGGGCCGGGGAGCTGTTTTTT. This translates into CASSLTGAGELFF.

The CDR3 DNA sequence: TGTGCCAGCAGCTTGGAGTATAGCAATCAGCCCCAGCATTTT. This codes for CASSLEYSNQPQHF. This chain connects TRBV5-5 to TRBJ1-5; D gene unclear. V lost 0 bases and J 0 bases, leaving 4 bases between the germline ends. The CDR3 contains 14 residues. Per the germline V gene, CDR1 is SGHKS and CDR2 is YYEKEE (reference sequence).

This chain links TRBV19 with TRBJ1-5, with a tentative D call TRBD1 (5 bases). V lost 8 bases and J 4 bases, leaving 15 bases between the germline ends. The V gene's germline CDR1 is LNHDA and CDR2 SQIVND (reference sequence). The length of the CDR3 is 14 residues. The CDR3 spells CASLSQGGNQPQHF. CDR3 DNA sequence: TGTGCCAGTTTATCGCAGGGCGGGAATCAGCCCCAGCATTTT.

This clone is categorized as medium-sized (0.01 to 0.1%). The chain combines TRBV19 with TRBJ2-2, with D hard to call. Germline V CDR1 and CDR2: LNHDA, SQIVND (reference sequence). V lost 5 bases to trimming and J lost 6 bases, with 7 bases between them. The CDR3 runs to 12 residues. This CDR3 is CASSQWAGELFF. The CDR3, as DNA: TGTGCCAGTAGTCAGTGGGCCGGGGAGCTGTTTTTT.

This chain connects TRBV9 to TRBJ2-5; TRBD1 aligns across 7 bases. This CDR3 comprises 16 residues. Germline V gene sequence: CDR1 SGDLS, CDR2 YYNGEE. V shed 4 bases, J shed 4 bases, and the junction held 13 bases outside the gene matches. The CDR3 sequence: CASSPGTAVFGETQYF. The CDR3 nucleotides read TGTGCCAGCAGCCCCGGGACAGCGGTTTTTGGAGAGACCCAGTACTTC.

The chain combines TRBV4-2 with TRBJ2-7, with D perhaps matching TRBD2 (6 bases). V was clipped by 1 base and J by 6 bases, with 13 bases between them. CDR1 is LGHNA, CDR2 YNFKEQ, per germline. The CDR3 consists of 14 residues. This chain's CDR3 is CASSQAPGRIEQYF. The CDR3 coding sequence is TGTGCCAGCAGCCAAGCACCAGGGAGGATCGAGCAGTACTTC.

V is TRBV4-2 and J is TRBJ2-6, with 8 positions matching TRBD2. The CDR3 loop spans 16 amino acids. The germline V gene encodes CDR1 LGHNA and CDR2 YNFKEQ. The V segment lost 3 bases and the J segment 1 base; nucleotides outside the gene matches: 2. CDR3 loop: CASSHSGSSGANVLTF. The CDR3 DNA follows: TGTGCCAGCAGCCACAGCGGGAGTTCTGGGGCCAACGTCCTGACTTTC.

Only a few counts were recorded for this clone. The chain couples TRBV29-1 to TRBJ1-2; D is undetermined. The CDR3 length is 12 residues. V was cut by 5 bases and J by 4 bases, with 11 bases left in between. From germline, CDR1 is SQVTM and CDR2 ANQGSEA. This CDR3 is CSVRGIGYGYTF. The CDR3 bases are TGCAGCGTTCGAGGGATCGGCTATGGCTACACCTTC.

The chain recombines TRBV27 with TRBJ2-7; D gene ambiguous. Germline V gene data show CDR1 as MNHEY and CDR2 as SMNVEV (reference sequence). With 3 bases removed from V and 2 bases from J, the gap between germline ends came to 11 bases. This CDR3 spans 14 amino acids. The CDR3 sequence: CASSLSYPAYEQYF. CDR3 nucleotides: TGTGCCAGCAGTTTGAGTTACCCAGCCTACGAGCAGTACTTC.

The chain employs TRBV28 and TRBJ2-5; 13 bases align to TRBD2. J was trimmed by 2 bases and V by 6 bases; bases with no gene match: 12. Germline CDR1 reads MDHEN; CDR2 reads SYDVKM. The CDR3 runs to 18 residues. The CDR3 protein is CASSRTSGRAIKQETQYF. The CDR3 DNA reads TGTGCCAGCAGCCGCACTAGCGGGAGGGCGATTAAACAAGAGACCCAGTACTTC.

The gene calls are TRBV30 and TRBJ1-1; no clear D. The CDR3 totals 14 residues. Trimming took off 0 bases at V and 6 bases at J, with 14 bases between the two ends. Per germline, CDR1 GTSNPN and CDR2 SVGIG (reference sequence). The CDR3 DNA follows: TGTGCCTGGAGTGTAAGGGCGGAAATGGCTGAAGCTTTCTTT. This gives the protein CAWSVRAEMAEAFF.

This clone has a single count. V is TRBV18 and J is TRBJ2-3, with 7 bases aligning to TRBD2. Germline assignment: CDR1 KGHSH and CDR2 LQKENI. V shed 2 bases and J 2 bases; nucleotides not matched to a gene: 7. The CDR3 covers 16 residues. The CDR3 bases are TGTGCCAGCTCACCATCTCGGCGGGAGTACACAGATACGCAGTATTTT. Protein sequence: CASSPSRREYTDTQYF.

The rearrangement joins TRBV4-1 to TRBJ2-7; 7 nucleotides agree with TRBD2. This CDR3 spans 13 amino acids. Germline assignment: CDR1 MGHRA and CDR2 YSYEKL. V lost 5 bases and J lost 4; bases outside the gene matches: 5. The CDR3 region is CASSFAGGYEQYF. The CDR3 DNA reads as TGCGCCAGCAGCTTTGCCGGGGGGTACGAGCAGTACTTC.

The rearrangement uses TRBV13 and TRBJ2-5; no reliable D call. CDR3 length: 14 amino acids. Germline V CDR1 and CDR2: PRHDT, FYEKMQ (reference sequence). Trimming pared 7 bases from V and 5 bases from J, leaving 17 bases between. The CDR3 reads CASTDSPGQETQYF. DNA of the CDR3: TGTGCCAGCACCGATTCCCCCGGGCAGGAGACCCAGTACTTC. The variable domain in full, with the rest retrieved from reference TRBV13 and TRBJ2-5, is AAGVIQSPRHLIKEKRETATLKCYPIPRHDTVYWYQQGPGQDPQFLISFYEKMQSDKGSIPDRFSAQQFSDYHSELNMSSLELGDSALYFCASTDSPGQETQYFGPGTRLLVL.

Written as DNA, the CDR3 is TGTGCCAGCAGCTTAGCGGGAGTAGGCAATGAGCAGTTCTTC. It specifies CASSLAGVGNEQFF. J is TRBJ2-1 and V is TRBV7-3, with 7 bases identical to TRBD2. CDR3 length: 14 residues. V lost 2 bases to trimming and J lost 6 bases; unmatched junction nucleotides: 4. Germline V gives CDR1 SGHTA, CDR2 FQGTGA.

In this sample, this clone turned up once. This chain connects TRBV28 to TRBJ1-1, with unresolved D. The germline V gene has CDR1 MDHEN and CDR2 SYDVKM. Trimming took off 5 bases at V and 2 bases at J, with 6 bases between the two ends. This CDR3 contains 12 residues. The CDR3 reads CASSPLNTEAFF. In DNA, the CDR3 is TGTGCCAGCAGTCCATTAAACACTGAAGCTTTCTTT. The whole variable domain, remainder taken from reference TRBV28 and TRBJ1-1, is DVKVTQSSRYLVKRTGEKVFLECVQDMDHENMFWYRQDPGLGLRLIYFSYDVKMKEKGDIPEGYSVSREKKERFSLILESASTNQTSMYLCASSPLNTEAFFGQGTRLTVV.

The chain employs TRBV9 and TRBJ2-2; 8 nucleotides match TRBD1. From germline, CDR1 is SGDLS and CDR2 YYNGEE. V lost 3 bases, J lost 0 bases, and 4 bases stayed unmatched. This CDR3 contains 16 residues. CDR3 in DNA: TGTGCCAGCAGCGCCCGGACAGGGACGAACACCGGGGAGCTGTTTTTT. Translated, it gives CASSARTGTNTGELFF.